Listed here is a single TCR beta chain. What it recognizes is unknown. This entry is derived from a study of OX40 agonist ivuxolimab in advanced cancers. Study-level background: Partial responses occurred in Three dose-escalation patients, one with hepatocellular carcinoma and two with cutaneous melanoma. Regarding the study as a whole: Clonal expansion in partial responders at 0.1-3.0 mg/kg ranked among the lowest. Still undetermined is the antigen specificity of the expanded peripheral T cells. At 0.1 to 3.0 mg/kg and by week 6, clonal expansion occurred in CD4+ and CD8+ blood T cells.

The data were produced by immunoSEQ multiplex PCR, yet TCRdb's version contains in-frame clones alone and is incomplete. The sample yields about 16,000 clones, 65% to 90% seen once. With 7 bases removed from V and 1 base from J, the gap between germline ends came to 14 bases. This CDR3 spans 15 amino acids. Germline lookup yields CDR1 LGHNA and CDR2 YNFKEQ. This clonotype originated in an adult with an advanced solid tumor such as melanoma, head and neck, liver or kidney cancer. The starting material was CD4+ or CD8+ T cells sorted from blood, obtained in a trial of the OX40 agonist ivuxolimab. The chain recombines TRBV4-2 with TRBJ1-3; D possibly corresponds to TRBD1 (5 bases). Here the CDR3 DNA reads TGTGCCAGCAACCCTCTACGGGGGTCTGGAAACACCATATATTTT. It encodes CASNPLRGSGNTIYF.